The rows below give T cell receptor beta chains drawn from one sample of a study of T cell clonotyping in hematopoietic cell transplantation. The table came from immunoSEQ multiplex PCR; TCRdb's copy has only in-frame clones and leaves some out. The sample consists of about 4,300 clones, roughly 94% of them appearing once. The sequencing here drew on peripheral blood mononuclear cells, taken 30 days after allogeneic stem cell transplant. The receptors come from a male patient aged 65-79 years who had an allogeneic stem cell transplant from an unrelated donor, so T cells may come from the graft donor. Some clones in this sample may be carry-over from other donors' samples. The CDR3 runs from the conserved cysteine through the conserved F or W. The D gene is left open where the match is weak. Clone size is not always given. Where it is, it says once, few, many or a class for expanded clones.

v_call	d_call	j_call	clone_size	cdr3_length	cdr3_aa	cdr3_nt
TRBV7-8	.	TRBJ2-1	.	11	CASSFGPEQFF	TGTGCCAGCAGCTTTGGGCCTGAGCAGTTCTTC
TRBV9	.	TRBJ1-1	.	14	CASSVVPGNTEAFF	TGTGCCAGCAGCGTAGTACCGGGGAACACTGAAGCTTTCTTT
TRBV6-1	.	TRBJ2-1	.	15	CASRVSASSYNEQFF	TGTGCCAGCAGGGTGAGCGCCAGCTCCTACAATGAGCAGTTCTTC
TRBV7-9	TRBD1	TRBJ1-5	.	13	CASSPGTDQPQHF	TGTGCCAGCAGCCCAGGGACAGATCAGCCCCAGCATTTT
TRBV30	.	TRBJ2-2	.	13	CASPGQNTGELFF	TGTGCCTCCCCGGGGCAGAACACCGGGGAGCTGTTTTTT
TRBV7-3	TRBD1	TRBJ1-2	.	13	CASSLGQGHGYTF	TGTGCCAGCAGCCTGGGACAGGGTCATGGCTACACCTTC
TRBV6-1	.	TRBJ2-7	.	13	CASGRTESYEQYF	TGTGCCAGCGGAAGGACGGAGTCCTACGAGCAGTACTTC
TRBV7-2	.	TRBJ1-2	.	13	CASSMRDSYGYTF	TGTGCCAGCAGTATGAGAGATTCTTATGGCTACACCTTC
TRBV5-1	.	TRBJ2-7	.	10	CASPSAQQYF	TGCGCCAGCCCTAGCGCCCAGCAGTACTTC
TRBV2	TRBD1	TRBJ2-3	.	14	CASSRQGGTDTQYF	TGTGCCAGCAGTCGACAGGGCGGCACAGATACGCAGTATTTT
TRBV13	TRBD1	TRBJ2-1	.	15	CASSSPGQIYNEQFF	TGTGCCAGCAGCTCCCCGGGACAGATATACAATGAGCAGTTCTTC
TRBV2	TRBD2	TRBJ2-1	.	17	CASSEKVAGRKGNEQFF	TGTGCCAGCAGTGAGAAGGTAGCGGGAAGGAAGGGGAATGAGCAGTTCTTC
TRBV6-5	.	TRBJ1-2	.	12	CASSTGPYGYTF	TGTGCCAGCAGCACGGGGCCCTATGGCTACACCTTC
TRBV4-1	.	TRBJ2-1	once	14	CASSQGMRGSLQFF	TGCGCCAGCAGCCAAGGGATGAGGGGGTCTTTGCAGTTCTTC
TRBV2	.	TRBJ1-3	.	15	CASTQSGARGNTIYF	TGTGCCAGCACCCAATCGGGGGCTCGGGGAAACACCATATATTTT
TRBV9	.	TRBJ2-7	.	15	CASSVGAASDYEQYF	TGTGCCAGCAGCGTCGGAGCGGCGTCTGACTACGAGCAGTACTTC
TRBV2	.	TRBJ1-4	.	12	CASSRENEKLFF	TGTGCCAGCAGCAGGGAAAATGAAAAACTGTTTTTT
TRBV5-4	.	TRBJ2-3	.	14	CASSLAARTDTQYF	TGTGCCAGCAGCTTGGCCGCCCGCACAGATACGCAGTATTTT
TRBV29-1	TRBD2	TRBJ2-7	.	13	CSAGDGEGYEQYF	TGCAGCGCCGGGGACGGGGAGGGCTACGAGCAGTACTTC
TRBV5-5	TRBD2	TRBJ2-3	.	17	CASSLTVLAGFTDTQYF	TGTGCCAGCAGCTTGACCGTCCTAGCGGGATTCACAGATACGCAGTATTTT
TRBV28	.	TRBJ1-1	few	13	CASSLWLGKEAFF	TGTGCCAGCAGTTTATGGTTGGGTAAGGAGGCTTTCTTT
TRBV7-8	TRBD1	TRBJ1-2	.	14	CASSLTGVGYGYTF	TGTGCCAGCAGCCTGACAGGGGTTGGTTATGGCTACACCTTC
TRBV10-1	.	TRBJ2-3	.	13	CASSPDWSDTQYF	TGCGCCAGCAGCCCCGACTGGTCAGATACGCAGTATTTT
TRBV6-5	.	TRBJ2-7	.	11	CASSAGYEQYF	TGTGCCAGCAGCGCGGGATACGAGCAGTACTTC
TRBV19	TRBD2	TRBJ2-7	.	15	CASSWPPGLVYEQYF	TGTGCCAGTAGTTGGCCCCCGGGACTAGTCTACGAGCAGTACTTC
TRBV7-8	TRBD1	TRBJ2-5	.	19	CASSSGGLVSSSMGETQYF	TGTGCCAGCAGCTCAGGGGGCCTAGTGTCTTCTTCAATGGGGGAGACCCAGTACTTC
TRBV11-2	TRBD1	TRBJ1-3	once	15	CASSIQGAQGNTIYF	TGTGCCAGCAGCATCCAGGGGGCGCAGGGAAACACCATATATTTT
TRBV29-1	TRBD2	TRBJ2-7	.	17	CSVYLAGGQRSSYEQYF	TGCAGCGTCTACTTAGCGGGGGGACAAAGGAGCTCCTACGAGCAGTACTTC
TRBV30	TRBD2	TRBJ2-3	.	15	CAWSVGLAGADTQYF	TGTGCCTGGAGTGTAGGACTAGCGGGAGCAGATACGCAGTATTTT
TRBV28	TRBD2	TRBJ2-1	.	16	CASSSNLAGGANEQFF	TGTGCCAGCAGTTCCAATCTAGCGGGAGGGGCCAATGAGCAGTTCTTC
TRBV19	TRBD1	TRBJ1-1	once	15	CASNIGQGANTEAFF	TGTGCCAGTAATATTGGACAGGGGGCTAACACTGAAGCTTTCTTT
TRBV28	.	TRBJ1-1	.	13	CASSLDPNTEAFF	TGTGCCAGCAGTTTAGATCCAAATACTGAAGCTTTCTTT
TRBV27	.	TRBJ2-3	.	18	CASSLIVSGATSTDTQYF	TGTGCCAGCAGTTTAATCGTATCAGGAGCCACTAGCACAGATACGCAGTATTTT
TRBV28	TRBD2	TRBJ2-3	.	15	CASISGTSNTDTQYF	TGTGCCAGCATTTCCGGGACTAGCAACACAGATACGCAGTATTTT
TRBV29-1	.	TRBJ2-1	.	15	CSVGRGQGNWDEQFF	TGCAGCGTTGGGAGGGGCCAGGGTAATTGGGATGAGCAGTTCTTC
TRBV4-3	.	TRBJ1-4	.	12	CASSQDLTKLFF	TGCGCCAGCAGCCAAGATCTTACAAAACTGTTTTTT
TRBV5-8	.	TRBJ2-7	.	15	CASTAEGLEKYEQYF	TGTGCCAGCACCGCAGAGGGACTGGAGAAATACGAGCAGTACTTC
TRBV27	.	TRBJ1-2	.	14	CASRVTAANYGYTF	TGTGCCAGCAGAGTGACAGCAGCTAACTATGGCTACACCTTC
TRBV5-6	.	TRBJ2-2	.	11	CASSYTGELFF	TGTGCCAGCAGTTATACCGGGGAGCTGTTTTTT
TRBV27	TRBD1	TRBJ1-1	.	13	CASYEQGGVEAFF	TGTGCCAGCTATGAACAGGGGGGAGTTGAAGCTTTCTTT
TRBV15	.	TRBJ2-5	.	14	CATSRSGAGETQYF	TGTGCCACCAGCAGATCAGGGGCGGGAGAGACCCAGTACTTC
TRBV28	.	TRBJ2-3	.	16	CASSFQGFRSTDTQYF	TGTGCCAGCAGTTTTCAGGGGTTCAGAAGCACAGATACGCAGTATTTT
TRBV5-4	TRBD2	TRBJ2-7	.	16	CASSLAGASGTYEQYF	TGTGCCAGCAGCTTGGCCGGGGCTAGCGGCACCTACGAGCAGTACTTC
TRBV27	TRBD1	TRBJ1-3	.	15	CASSFRQGSGNTIYF	TGTGCCAGCAGTTTTCGACAGGGGTCTGGAAACACCATATATTTT
TRBV29-1	.	TRBJ2-5	.	12	CSVRQAGETQYF	TGCAGCGTTCGACAGGCGGGGGAGACCCAGTACTTC
TRBV5-4	.	TRBJ2-1	.	12	CASSSPRVEQFF	TGTGCCAGCAGCTCTCCGAGGGTCGAGCAGTTCTTC
TRBV19	TRBD1	TRBJ2-7	.	15	CASSIMAGGRYEQYF	TGTGCCAGTAGTATAATGGCAGGGGGCCGCTACGAGCAGTACTTC
TRBV19	.	TRBJ2-7	.	13	CASSIGGVHEQYF	TGTGCCAGTAGTATAGGCGGGGTACACGAGCAGTACTTC
TRBV28	.	TRBJ2-1	.	12	CASSFLSQRQFF	TGTGCCAGCAGTTTCCTATCTCAGCGGCAGTTCTTC
TRBV7-9	TRBD2	TRBJ2-1	.	17	CASRSDFGTSAYNEQFF	TGTGCCAGCAGATCCGACTTTGGGACTAGCGCTTACAATGAGCAGTTCTTC
TRBV11-3	.	TRBJ2-2	.	14	CASSPRGNTGELFF	TGTGCCAGCAGCCCAAGGGGGAACACCGGGGAGCTGTTTTTT